The 2 T cell receptor beta chains given below trace back to one sample, sequenced in a study of T cell responses to AZD1222 COVID-19 vaccine. Data came from immunoSEQ multiplex PCR; TCRdb stores just in-frame clones and leaves some out. The repertoire holds 210,000 or so clones, with about 92% as singletons. This specimen consisted of peripheral blood, obtained on day 0 of MenACWY control vaccination. Receptor source: an adult in good health.

V and J are TRBV19 and TRBJ2-7, with 7 bases fitting TRBD1. The CDR3 has 12 amino acids. Germline CDR1 and CDR2: LNHDA and SQIVND (reference sequence). The trim removed 5 bases at V and 3 bases at J, leaving 1 base unmatched. CDR3 residues: CASSPGGYEQYF. In DNA, the CDR3 is TGTGCCAGTAGTCCAGGGGGCTACGAGCAGTACTTC.

As regards this clone: At the DNA level, this CDR3 is encoded by other sequences in the same sample as well. The chain is built from TRBV12-3 or TRBV12-4 and TRBJ2-5, with D unclear. V shed 1 base and J shed 3 bases, with 0 bases lying between them. The CDR3 totals 11 residues. CDR3 amino acids: CASSLEETQYF. The CDR3 DNA reads as TGTGCCAGCAGTTTAGAAGAGACCCAGTACTTC.